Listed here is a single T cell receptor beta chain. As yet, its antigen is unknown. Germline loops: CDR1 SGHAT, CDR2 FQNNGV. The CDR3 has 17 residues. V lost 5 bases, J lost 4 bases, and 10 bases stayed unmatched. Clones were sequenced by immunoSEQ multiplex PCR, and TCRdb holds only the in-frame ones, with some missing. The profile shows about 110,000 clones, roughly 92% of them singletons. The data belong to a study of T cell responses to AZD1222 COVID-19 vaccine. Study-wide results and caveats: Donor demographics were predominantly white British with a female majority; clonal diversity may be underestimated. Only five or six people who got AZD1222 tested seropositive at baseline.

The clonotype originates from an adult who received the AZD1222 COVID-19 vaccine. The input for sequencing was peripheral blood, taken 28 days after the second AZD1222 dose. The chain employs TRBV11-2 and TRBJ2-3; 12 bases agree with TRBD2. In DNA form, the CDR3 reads TGTGCCAGCAGCACCCTGGTGGCTAGCGGGGGGGCAGATACGCAGTATTTT. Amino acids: CASSTLVASGGADTQYF.